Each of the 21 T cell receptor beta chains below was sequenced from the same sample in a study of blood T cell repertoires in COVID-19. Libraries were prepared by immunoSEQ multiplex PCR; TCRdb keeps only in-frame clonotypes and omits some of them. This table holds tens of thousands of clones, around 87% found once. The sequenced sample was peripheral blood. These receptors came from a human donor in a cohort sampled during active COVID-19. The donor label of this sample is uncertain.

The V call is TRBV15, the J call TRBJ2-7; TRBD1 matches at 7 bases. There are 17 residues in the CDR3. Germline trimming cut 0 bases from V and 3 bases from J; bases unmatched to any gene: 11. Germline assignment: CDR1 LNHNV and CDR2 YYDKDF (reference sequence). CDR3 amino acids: CATSRDTTPGQLYEQYF. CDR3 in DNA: TGTGCCACCAGCAGAGATACTACACCGGGACAGCTCTACGAGCAGTACTTC.

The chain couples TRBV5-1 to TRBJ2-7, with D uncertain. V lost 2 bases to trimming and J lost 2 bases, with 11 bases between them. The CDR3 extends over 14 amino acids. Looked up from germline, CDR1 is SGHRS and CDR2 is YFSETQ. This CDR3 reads CASSFGPEAYEQYF. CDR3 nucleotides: TGCGCCAGCAGCTTCGGTCCAGAGGCCTACGAGCAGTACTTC.

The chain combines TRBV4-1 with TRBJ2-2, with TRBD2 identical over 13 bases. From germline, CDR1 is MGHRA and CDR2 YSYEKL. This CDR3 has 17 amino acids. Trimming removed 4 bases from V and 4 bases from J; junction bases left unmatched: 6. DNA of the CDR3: TGCGCCAGCAGCCGCGGACTAGCGGGAGTTGTCACCGGGGAGCTGTTTTTT. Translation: CASSRGLAGVVTGELFF.

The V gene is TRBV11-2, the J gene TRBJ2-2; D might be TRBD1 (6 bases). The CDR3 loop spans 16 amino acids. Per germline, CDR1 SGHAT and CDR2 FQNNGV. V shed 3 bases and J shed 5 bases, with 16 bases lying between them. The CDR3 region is CASSLIIGGATGELFF. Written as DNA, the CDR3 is TGTGCCAGCAGCTTGATAATTGGGGGCGCTACCGGGGAGCTGTTTTTT.

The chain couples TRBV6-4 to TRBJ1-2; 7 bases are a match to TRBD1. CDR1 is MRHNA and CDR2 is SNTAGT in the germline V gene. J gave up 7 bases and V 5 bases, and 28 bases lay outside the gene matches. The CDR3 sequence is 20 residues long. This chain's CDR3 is CASSWGTGGGLGSILAGYTF. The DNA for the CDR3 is TGTGCCAGCAGTTGGGGTACTGGAGGGGGCTTAGGGAGTATTCTAGCTGGCTACACCTTC.

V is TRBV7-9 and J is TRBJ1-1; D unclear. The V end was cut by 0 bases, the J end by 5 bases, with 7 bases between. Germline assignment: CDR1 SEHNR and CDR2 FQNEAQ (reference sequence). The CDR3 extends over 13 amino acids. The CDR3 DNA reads TGTGCCAGCAGCTTAGCCCGGGAAACTGAAGCTTTCTTT. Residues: CASSLARETEAFF.

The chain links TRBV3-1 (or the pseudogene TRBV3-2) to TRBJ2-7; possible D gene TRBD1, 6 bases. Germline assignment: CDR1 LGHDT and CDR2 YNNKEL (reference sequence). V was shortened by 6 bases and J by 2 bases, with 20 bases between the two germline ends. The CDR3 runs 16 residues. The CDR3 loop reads CASSATGRGRTYEQYF. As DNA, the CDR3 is TGTGCCAGCAGTGCGACAGGACGTGGTAGGACCTACGAGCAGTACTTC.

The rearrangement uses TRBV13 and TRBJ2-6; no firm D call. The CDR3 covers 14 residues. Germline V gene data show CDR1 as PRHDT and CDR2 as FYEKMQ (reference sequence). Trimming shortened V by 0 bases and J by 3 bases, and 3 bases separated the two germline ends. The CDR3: CASSLGIGANVLTF. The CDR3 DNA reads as TGTGCCAGCAGCTTAGGCATTGGGGCCAACGTCCTGACTTTC.

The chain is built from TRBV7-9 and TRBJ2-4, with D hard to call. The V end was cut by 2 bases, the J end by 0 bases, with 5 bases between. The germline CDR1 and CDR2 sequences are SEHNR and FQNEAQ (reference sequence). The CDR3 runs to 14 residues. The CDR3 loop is CASSLSLAKNIQYF. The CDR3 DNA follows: TGTGCCAGCAGCTTATCTTTAGCCAAAAACATTCAGTACTTC.

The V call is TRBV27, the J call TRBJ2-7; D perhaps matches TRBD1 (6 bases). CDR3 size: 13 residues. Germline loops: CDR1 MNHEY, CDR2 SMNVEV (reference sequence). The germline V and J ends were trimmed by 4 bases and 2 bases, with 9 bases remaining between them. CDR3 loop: CASSSGQPYEQYF. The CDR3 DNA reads TGTGCCAGCAGTTCAGGACAGCCCTACGAGCAGTACTTC.

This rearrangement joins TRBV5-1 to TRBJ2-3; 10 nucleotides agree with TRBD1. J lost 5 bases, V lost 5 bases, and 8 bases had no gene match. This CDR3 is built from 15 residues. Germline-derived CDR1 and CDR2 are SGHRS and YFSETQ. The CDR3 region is CASRSGQGVLDTQYF. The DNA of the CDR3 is TGCGCCAGCAGATCCGGACAGGGGGTCCTAGATACGCAGTATTTT.

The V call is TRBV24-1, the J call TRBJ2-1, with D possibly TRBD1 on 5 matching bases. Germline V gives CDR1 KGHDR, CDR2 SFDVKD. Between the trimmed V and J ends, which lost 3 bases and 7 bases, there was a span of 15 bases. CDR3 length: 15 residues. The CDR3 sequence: CATSDPQGRRNEQFF. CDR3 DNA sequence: TGTGCCACCAGTGATCCCCAGGGTAGAAGGAATGAGCAGTTCTTC.

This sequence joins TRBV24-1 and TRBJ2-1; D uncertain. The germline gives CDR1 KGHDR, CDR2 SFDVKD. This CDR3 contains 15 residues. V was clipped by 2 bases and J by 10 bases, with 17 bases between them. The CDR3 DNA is TGTGCCACCAGTGATTCGAAGGCCTTCGGAGACGAGCAGTTCTTC. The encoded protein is CATSDSKAFGDEQFF.

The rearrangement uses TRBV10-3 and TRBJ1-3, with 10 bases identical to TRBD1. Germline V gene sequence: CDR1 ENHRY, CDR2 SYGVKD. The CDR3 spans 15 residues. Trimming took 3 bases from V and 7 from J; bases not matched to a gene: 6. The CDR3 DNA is TGTGCCATCAGTGACACGACAGGGGGCGGGAACACCATATATTTT. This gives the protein CAISDTTGGGNTIYF.

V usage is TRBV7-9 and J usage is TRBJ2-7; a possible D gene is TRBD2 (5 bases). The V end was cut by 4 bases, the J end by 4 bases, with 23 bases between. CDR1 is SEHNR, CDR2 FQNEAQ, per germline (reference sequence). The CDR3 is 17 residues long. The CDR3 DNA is TGTGCCAGCAGCTCCGGAGGTGGAGCGGCTTTCAAGTACGAGCAGTACTTC. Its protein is CASSSGGGAAFKYEQYF.

The DNA for the CDR3 is TGTGCCATCATGGGACAGACCTACAATGAGCAGTTCTTC. Its protein is CAIMGQTYNEQFF. The genes are TRBV10-3 and TRBJ2-1, with TRBD1 identical over 7 bases. The CDR3 loop spans 13 amino acids. J lost 2 bases, V lost 7 bases, and 2 bases had no gene match. Germline loops: CDR1 ENHRY, CDR2 SYGVKD.

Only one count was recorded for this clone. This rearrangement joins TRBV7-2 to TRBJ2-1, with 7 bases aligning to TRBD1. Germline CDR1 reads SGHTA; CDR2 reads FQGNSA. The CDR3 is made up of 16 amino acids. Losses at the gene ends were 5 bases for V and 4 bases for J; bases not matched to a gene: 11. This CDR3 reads CASSPGWGTAYNEQFF. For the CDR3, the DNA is TGTGCCAGCAGCCCTGGGTGGGGGACAGCATACAATGAGCAGTTCTTC.

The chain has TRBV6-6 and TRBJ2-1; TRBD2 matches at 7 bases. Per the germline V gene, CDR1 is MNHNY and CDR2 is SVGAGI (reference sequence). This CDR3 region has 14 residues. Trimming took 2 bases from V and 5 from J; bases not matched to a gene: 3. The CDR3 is CASSYDGGNNEQFF. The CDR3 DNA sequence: TGTGCCAGCAGTTACGACGGGGGGAACAATGAGCAGTTCTTC.

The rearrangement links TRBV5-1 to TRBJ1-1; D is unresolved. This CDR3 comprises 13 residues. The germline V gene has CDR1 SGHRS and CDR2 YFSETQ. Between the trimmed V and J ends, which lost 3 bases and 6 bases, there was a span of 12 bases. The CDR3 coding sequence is TGCGCCAGCAGCTCCGAGGGTTTCGCTGAAGCTTTCTTT. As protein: CASSSEGFAEAFF. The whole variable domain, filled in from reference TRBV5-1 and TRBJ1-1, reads KAGVTQTPRYLIKTRGQQVTLSCSPISGHRSVSWYQQTPGQGLQFLFEYFSETQRNKGNFPGRFSGRQFSNSRSEMNVSTLELGDSALYLCASSSEGFAEAFFGQGTRLTVV.

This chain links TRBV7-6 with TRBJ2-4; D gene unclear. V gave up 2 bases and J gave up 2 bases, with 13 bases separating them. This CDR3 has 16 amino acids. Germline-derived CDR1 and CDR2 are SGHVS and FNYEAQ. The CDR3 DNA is TGTGCCAGCAGCTTATGGCCGCCTCCCTCCAAAAACATTCAGTACTTC. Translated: CASSLWPPPSKNIQYF.

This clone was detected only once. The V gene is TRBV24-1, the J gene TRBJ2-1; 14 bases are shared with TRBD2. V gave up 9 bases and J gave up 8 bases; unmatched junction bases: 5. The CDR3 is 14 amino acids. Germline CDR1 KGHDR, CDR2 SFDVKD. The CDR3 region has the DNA TGTGCCACCGAGACTAGCGGGAGGGACGATGAGCAGTTCTTC. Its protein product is CATETSGRDDEQFF.